This TCR beta chain comes out of a study of early T cells in non-severe SARS-CoV-2 infection (dated by TCRdb to the early 2020s). Regarding the research as a whole: Bulk RNA from unsorted whole blood was used for TCR sequencing, so alpha and beta chains could not be paired.

CDR1 and CDR2 were assigned from the germline V gene as SQVTM and ANQGSEA. V is cut by 4 bases and J by 7 bases, and the space between the germline ends is 11 bases. Measured from the cysteine to the phenylalanine, the CDR3 is 11 residues long. The sequence is cut down to CDR3 DNA, 33 bases in frame from base 1. This clonotype was seen more than once but under ten times. Its target antigen remains unknown. No base-level quality is on record; no much larger clone is a single base apart. The library was made by 5' RACE. Reads for this sample came from a NextSeq 500. Unique molecular identifiers were attached to individual cDNA molecules in the TCR library protocol so that sequencing error and PCR bias could be corrected. Both TCR alpha and beta chains were sequenced, and tight co-correlation was observed between alpha and beta sequence abundances in each sample. The original methods were these. Decombinator V4 was used to annotate the V gene, J gene and CDR3 of the TCR sequences. TCRs were defined as expanded if a significant change between any two time points was detected under a Poisson model with p below 0.0001. TCR abundances were normalised to the total number of TCRs sequenced per sample and expressed as counts per million. TRAV1-2 paired with TRAJ12, TRAJ20 or TRAJ33 defined MAIT TCRs, while TRAV10 paired with TRAJ18 defined iNKT TCRs. A search of VDJdb, accessed on 1 November 2021, was run for TCRs annotated to CMV, EBV and SARS-CoV-2, with TCRs annotated for multiple antigens excluded. TCRdb trimmed public reads at Q25 via fastp, called clones via MiXCR and kept in-frame beta chains. Each CDR3 protein gets just one entry, which takes the most common genes and DNA from the rows behind it. TCRdb's processing, not the authors', yielded these V and J calls. In this sample the table shows around 35,000 distinct CDR3 sequences, about 6.3% of which occur a single time. Together, the top ten hold under 7.5% of the sample.

Findings and caveats that apply to the study as a whole: VDJdb matching was skewed toward anti-spike CD8 responses, so virus-specific expansions were likely underestimated and private and CD4 specificities were missed.

This was a case-control study nested in a cohort of healthcare workers in London, UK, who had nasopharyngeal swab PCR tests and blood samples taken every week. Healthcare workers were enrolled in the week of the UK lockdown, from 23 to 31 March 2020, and were followed every week for up to 16 weeks. Here the chain combines TRBV29-1 and TRBJ2-7; too little of a D gene remains to name it. The receptor's source is an adult who was a healthcare worker with PCR-confirmed SARS-CoV-2 infection or an uninfected control (not recorded which). The sample comprised whole blood. The CDR3 reads as follows: CSVAGNREQYF. Read as DNA, the sequence is TGCAGCGTTGCTGGAAACCGGGAGCAGTACTTC.